This T cell receptor (beta chain) was captured in a study of T cell changes during pregnancy in multiple sclerosis. This clone appeared a few times. The germline V and J ends were trimmed by 0 bases and 0 bases, with 6 bases remaining between them. The length of the CDR3 is 14 residues. The germline CDR1 and CDR2 sequences are SGHRS and YFSETQ. TCRdb keeps only in-frame clones here, not all; method: immunoSEQ multiplex PCR. The profile shows tens of thousands of clones, 90% to 95% of them singletons. The chain is built from TRBV5-1 and TRBJ1-1; D not resolved. This material consisted of peripheral blood, taken in the first trimester of pregnancy. The sequence was collected from a female donor with multiple sclerosis, enrolled in a pregnancy study. The CDR3 sequence: CASSLGHMNTEAFF. The CDR3 nucleotides read TGCGCCAGCAGCTTGGGACACATGAACACTGAAGCTTTCTTT.